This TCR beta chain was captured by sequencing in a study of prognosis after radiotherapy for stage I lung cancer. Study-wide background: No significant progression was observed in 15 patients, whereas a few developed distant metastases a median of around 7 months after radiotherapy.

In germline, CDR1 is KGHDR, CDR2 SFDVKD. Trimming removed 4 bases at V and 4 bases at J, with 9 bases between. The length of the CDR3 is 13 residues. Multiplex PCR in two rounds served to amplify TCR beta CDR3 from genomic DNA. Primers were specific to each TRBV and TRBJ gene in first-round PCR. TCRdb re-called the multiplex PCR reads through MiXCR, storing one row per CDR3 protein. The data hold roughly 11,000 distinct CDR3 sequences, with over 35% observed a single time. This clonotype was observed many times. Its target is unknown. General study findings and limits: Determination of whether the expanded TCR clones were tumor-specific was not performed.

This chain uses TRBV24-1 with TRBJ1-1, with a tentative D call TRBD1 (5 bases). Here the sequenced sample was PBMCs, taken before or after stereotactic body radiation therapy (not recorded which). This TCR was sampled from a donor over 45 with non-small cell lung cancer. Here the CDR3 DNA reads TGTGCCACCAGTGAGTCAGGGTTCACTGAAGCTTTCTTT. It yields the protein CATSESGFTEAFF.